This entry lists 3 T cell receptor beta chains sequenced from one sample in a study of CD4 T cells in relation to SARS-CoV-2 and coronaviruses. These TCRs are of unknown antigen specificity. Here immunoSEQ multiplex PCR was the method, and the copy in TCRdb shows in-frame clones only, minus some. The profile covers about 37,000 clones, with around 82% appearing a single time and over 4% taken by the ten largest. Specimen: naive CD4+ T cells from PBMCs, cultured in vitro. Documented subset: naive CD4+ T cells isolated by negative enrichment. The receptor source for this set is an adult with COVID-19.

V is TRBV10-3 and J is TRBJ1-6; 7 positions agree with TRBD1. This CDR3 has 15 amino acids. The J segment lost 7 bases and the V segment lost 6 bases, leaving 9 bases of the junction unmatched. Germline CDR1 reads ENHRY; CDR2 reads SYGVKD. CDR3 amino acids: CAISPTGPRNSPLHF. CDR3 DNA: TGTGCCATCAGCCCGACAGGGCCCCGAAATTCACCCCTCCACTTT.

The rearrangement joins TRBV6-5 to TRBJ2-5, with 8 bases lining up with TRBD1. CDR1 and CDR2 (germline): MNHEY, SVGAGI. The CDR3 is 14 amino acids. V gave up 8 bases and J gave up 5 bases; unmatched junction bases: 10. This CDR3 reads CASYGIGDRETQYF. In DNA, the CDR3 is TGTGCCAGCTACGGAATCGGGGACAGGGAGACCCAGTACTTC.

The chain joins TRBV6-5 to TRBJ2-1; 9 bases line up with TRBD2. Losses at the gene ends were 7 bases for V and 8 bases for J; bases not matched to a gene: 12. This CDR3 region has 15 residues. Germline V lookup: CDR1 MNHEY, CDR2 SVGAGI. CDR3 bases: TGTGCCAGCACCGATAGGCTAGCGGGAAAAGATGAGCAGTTCTTC. It translates to CASTDRLAGKDEQFF.